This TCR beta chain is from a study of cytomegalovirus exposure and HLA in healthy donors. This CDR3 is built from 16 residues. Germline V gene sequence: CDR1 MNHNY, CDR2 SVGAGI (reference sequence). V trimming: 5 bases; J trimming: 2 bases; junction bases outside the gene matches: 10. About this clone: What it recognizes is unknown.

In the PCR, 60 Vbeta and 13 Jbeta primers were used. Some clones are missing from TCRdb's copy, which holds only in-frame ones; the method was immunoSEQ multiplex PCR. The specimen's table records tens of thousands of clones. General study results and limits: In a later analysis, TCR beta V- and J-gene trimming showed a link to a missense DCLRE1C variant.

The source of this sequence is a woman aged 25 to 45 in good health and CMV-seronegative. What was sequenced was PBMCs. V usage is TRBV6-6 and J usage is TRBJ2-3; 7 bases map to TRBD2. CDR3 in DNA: TGTGCCAGCAGTCAAGGGTCCGGGACTACCACAGATACGCAGTATTTT. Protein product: CASSQGSGTTTDTQYF.